This T cell receptor beta chain was retrieved from a study of T cell repertoires in cytomegalovirus infection. Study background: TCR beta signatures that were public indicated CMV infection and matching HLA type. Study results and caveats: HLA-C-restricted CMV-specific TCR beta clonotypes were dominant in the ex vivo response. Carriers of CMV and the relevant HLA type were discriminated by public TCR beta frequency.

Via MiXCR, TCRdb re-called the reads, giving one row per CDR3 protein. The sample contains over 150,000 distinct CDR3 sequences, about a sixth of which appear only once. The sample holds many counts of this clonotype. Its specificity is not known. This receptor was taken from a human donor in good health (CMV status not recorded). Some clones in this sample may be carry-over from other donors' samples. Sequenced material: CD8+ T cells from PBMCs.

The CDR3 sequence is CASSFSTDSSYNEQFF. The CDR3 nucleotides read TGTGCCAGCAGCTTCTCGACCGATAGCTCCTACAATGAGCAGTTCTTC. The genes are TRBV7-9 and TRBJ2-1, with D uncertain. Trimming took off 3 bases at V and 0 bases at J, with 12 bases between the two ends. The germline CDR1 and CDR2 sequences are SEHNR and FQNEAQ (reference sequence). This CDR3 region has 16 residues.